The 18 T cell receptor beta chains given below trace back to one sample, sequenced in a study of OX40 agonist ivuxolimab in advanced cancers. Libraries were prepared by immunoSEQ multiplex PCR; TCRdb keeps only in-frame clonotypes and omits some of them. The repertoire holds 69,000 or so clones, 85% seen once, with under 0.9% in the top ten. The sequenced sample was CD4+ or CD8+ T cells sorted from blood, obtained in a trial of the OX40 agonist ivuxolimab. These receptor sequences come from an adult with an advanced solid tumor such as melanoma, head and neck, liver or kidney cancer.

This rearrangement joins TRBV6-5 to TRBJ2-7; TRBD1 matches at 10 bases. The V gene end was trimmed by 6 bases and the J gene end by 3 bases; junction bases not matched to a gene: 8. The CDR3 has 15 residues. The germline V gene has CDR1 MNHEY and CDR2 SVGAGI. The CDR3 sequence: CASSTRDRGSYEQYF. The CDR3 DNA reads TGTGCCAGCAGCACCCGGGACAGGGGTAGCTACGAGCAGTACTTC.

The chain links TRBV14 to TRBJ2-1; 12 bases align to TRBD1. With V trimmed by 0 bases and J by 6 bases, 12 bases remained unmatched. The CDR3 length is 19 residues. The germline V gene has CDR1 SGHDN and CDR2 FVKESK. CDR3 amino acids: CASSQDRLGQGAQGNEQFF. The DNA for the CDR3 is TGTGCCAGCAGCCAAGACCGACTGGGACAGGGGGCTCAGGGCAATGAGCAGTTCTTC.

The CDR3 is CASSDIKYNYGYTF. In DNA, the CDR3 is TGTGCCAGCAGTGACATAAAGTATAACTATGGCTACACCTTC. The J gene is TRBJ1-2, the V gene TRBV11-2, with D unclear. V lost 6 bases and J lost 1, with 12 bases in between. Looked up from germline, CDR1 is SGHAT and CDR2 is FQNNGV. This CDR3 contains 14 residues.

The genes are TRBV19 and TRBJ2-7; tentatively, D is TRBD1 or TRBD2 (5 bases each). V was clipped by 5 bases and J by 3 bases, with 17 bases between them. The CDR3 sequence is 15 residues long. Germline V gene lookup returns CDR1 LNHDA and CDR2 SQIVND (reference sequence). The CDR3, as DNA: TGTGCCAGTAGTTCCGGGACCGTTTTCCTCTACGAGCAGTACTTC. This encodes CASSSGTVFLYEQYF.

The chain employs TRBV7-3 and TRBJ2-6; tentatively, D is TRBD2 (6 bases). V was clipped by 8 bases and J by 2 bases, with 13 bases between them. The CDR3 runs to 15 residues. The germline CDR1 and CDR2 sequences are SGHTA and FQGTGA. The CDR3 DNA is TGTGCCAGCGGCGTCGGGAGCACTGGGGCCAACGTCCTGACTTTC. This gives the protein CASGVGSTGANVLTF. Filled out from reference TRBV7-3 and TRBJ2-6, the complete variable domain reads GAGVSQTPSNKVTEKGKYVELRCDPISGHTALYWYRQSLGQGPEFLIYFQGTGAADDSGLPNDRFFAVRPEGSVSTLKIQRTERGDSAVYLCASGVGSTGANVLTFGAGSRLTVL.

V and J are TRBV11-2 and TRBJ1-4; 12 bases agree with TRBD1. This CDR3 contains 16 residues. The germline gives CDR1 SGHAT, CDR2 FQNNGV. J lost 7 bases, V lost 5 bases, and 8 bases had no gene match. CDR3 nucleotides: TGTGCCAGCAGCCTGGGACAGGGGGCGCTGGGTGAAAAACTGTTTTTT. Translation gives CASSLGQGALGEKLFF.

The chain employs TRBV11-2 and TRBJ1-1; possible D gene TRBD1, 5 bases. The CDR3 contains 14 residues. The germline gives CDR1 SGHAT, CDR2 FQNNGV. The V and J ends lost 4 bases and 9 bases respectively, with 18 bases between them. CDR3 in amino acids: CASSSHRTQDKAFF. The CDR3 DNA follows: TGTGCCAGCAGCTCCCACCGGACACAGGACAAAGCTTTCTTT.

The V call is TRBV21-1, the J call TRBJ2-5. TRBV21-1 is listed as a pseudogene. The CDR3 is 15 amino acids. DNA of the CDR3: TGTGCCAGCAGCAAAACCGACGTCCTACAAGAGACCCAGTACTTC. It is translated as CASSKTDVLQETQYF.

V and J are TRBV30 and TRBJ1-4, with 8 bases lining up with TRBD1. This CDR3 contains 15 residues. The germline V gene encodes CDR1 GTSNPN and CDR2 SVGIG (reference sequence). The trim removed 4 bases at V and 6 bases at J, leaving 10 bases unmatched. CDR3 bases: TGTGCCTGGAATAAACTAGGACAGGGTCATGAAAAACTGTTTTTT. It specifies CAWNKLGQGHEKLFF. Together with reference TRBV30 and TRBJ1-4, the CDR3 gives the full variable domain: SQTIHQWPATLVQPVGSPLSLECTVEGTSNPNLYWYRQAAGRGLQLLFYSVGIGQISSEVPQNLSASRPQDRQFILSSKKLLLSDSGFYLCAWNKLGQGHEKLFFGSGTQLSVL.

The table lists this clone with a few counts. CDR3 amino acids: CASSLAGAVGSPLHF. DNA of the CDR3: TGTGCCAGCAGCTTGGCCGGGGCCGTGGGTTCACCCCTCCACTTT. The chain uses TRBV5-6 and TRBJ1-6; a weak D match, TRBD1 (5 bases). This CDR3 comprises 15 residues. The germline V gene encodes CDR1 SGHDT and CDR2 YYEEEE. Deletions cut 0 bases from V and 9 bases from J, with 13 bases between.

J is TRBJ2-7 and V is TRBV6-5; the D call may be TRBD1 or TRBD2 (5 bases each). CDR1 is MNHEY, CDR2 SVGAGI, per germline. V was clipped by 6 bases and J by 4 bases, with 13 bases between them. The CDR3 extends over 13 amino acids. The CDR3 bases are TGTGCCAGCAGCCGGGACGGTATGTACGAGCAGTACTTC. Its protein product is CASSRDGMYEQYF.

This clone was observed a single time. This chain uses TRBV19 with TRBJ1-3; possibly TRBD1 for D (6 bases). The CDR3 loop spans 15 amino acids. From germline, CDR1 is LNHDA and CDR2 SQIVND (reference sequence). Trimming shortened V by 4 bases and J by 8 bases, and 18 bases separated the two germline ends. CDR3 residues: CASSTTGTIGYTIYF. The CDR3 DNA follows: TGTGCCAGTAGTACGACCGGGACAATCGGATACACCATATATTTT.

CDR3 sequence reads: CAWRPRGGLHNEQFF. The CDR3 DNA reads TGTGCCTGGAGGCCCCGAGGGGGCCTCCACAATGAGCAGTTCTTC. This sequence joins TRBV30 and TRBJ2-1; 7 positions agree with TRBD1. V lost 3 bases and J lost 5; bases outside the gene matches: 10. Per germline, CDR1 GTSNPN and CDR2 SVGIG (reference sequence). The CDR3 runs 15 residues.

The rearrangement links TRBV5-1 to TRBJ2-3; 8 bases agree with TRBD2. The CDR3 runs to 16 residues. V was clipped by 1 base and J by 6 bases; unmatched bases: 10. Germline loops: CDR1 SGHRS, CDR2 YFSETQ. CDR3 protein: CASSLILAGLRDTQYF. The CDR3 DNA follows: TGCGCCAGCAGCTTGATTCTAGCGGGCTTGAGGGATACGCAGTATTTT.

V gene TRBV5-4 combines with J gene TRBJ2-7, with 9 bases that match TRBD1. V lost 5 bases, J lost 0 bases, and 3 bases stayed unmatched. The CDR3 sequence is 14 residues long. Germline CDR1 and CDR2: SGHNT and YYREEE (reference sequence). The CDR3 is CASRSDRGSYEQYF. For the CDR3, the DNA is TGTGCCAGCAGATCGGACAGGGGCTCCTACGAGCAGTACTTC.

The CDR3 sequence is CASRPTSGVNNEQFF. The CDR3 nucleotides read TGTGCCAGCAGGCCCACTAGCGGGGTGAACAATGAGCAGTTCTTC. J is TRBJ2-1 and V is TRBV2; 10 nucleotides line up with TRBD2. With 6 bases clipped from V and 5 bases from J, the junction kept 7 bases outside the gene matches. This CDR3 has 15 residues. The germline V gene has CDR1 SNHLY and CDR2 FYNNEI.

This clone has just one count. The chain employs TRBV7-9 and TRBJ2-2; 9 bases line up with TRBD2. The CDR3 has 14 residues. Per germline, CDR1 SEHNR and CDR2 FQNEAQ (reference sequence). The junction had 3 bases not matched to a gene; V was cut back by 5 bases and J by 5 bases. This CDR3 is CASSAGGGTGELFF. The CDR3 DNA is TGTGCCAGCAGCGCGGGAGGGGGAACCGGGGAGCTGTTTTTT.

This sequence joins TRBV12-5 and TRBJ1-1, with no clear D. The V and J ends lost 2 bases and 5 bases respectively, with 9 bases between them. The CDR3 has 13 amino acids. Germline V gene sequence: CDR1 LGHNT, CDR2 FRNRAP. The CDR3 DNA is TGTGCTAGTGGTTTGCACCCCGGGACTGAAGCTTTCTTT. This translates into CASGLHPGTEAFF.